This T cell receptor beta chain was identified in a study of T cell responses to AZD1222 COVID-19 vaccine. The protocol was immunoSEQ multiplex PCR, while the TCRdb copy is restricted to in-frame clones and leaves out a portion. The profile shows about 100,000 clones, approximately 86% of them singletons. Germline V gene lookup returns CDR1 LNHDA and CDR2 SQIVND (reference sequence). This CDR3 comprises 14 residues. V lost 3 bases and J 0 bases, leaving 9 bases between the germline ends. The sequencing used peripheral blood, collected on day 0 of AZD1222 vaccination. The chain joins TRBV19 to TRBJ2-7; no definite D call. This receptor was taken from an adult in good health. Here the CDR3 reads CASSIGYSSYEQYF. For the CDR3, the DNA is TGTGCCAGTAGTATCGGATACAGCTCCTACGAGCAGTACTTC. The full variable domain, completed using reference TRBV19 and TRBJ2-7, is DGGITQSPKYLFRKEGQNVTLSCEQNLNHDAMYWYRQDPGQGLRLIYYSQIVNDFQKGDIAEGYSVSREKKESFPLTVTSAQKNPTAFYLCASSIGYSSYEQYFGPGTRLTVT.